One sample yielded the 11 T cell receptor beta chains listed below, sequenced in a study of CD8 T cells in Susac syndrome. Random hexamers primed reverse transcription of about 0.5 to 1 ug RNA. One entry per CDR3 protein results from TCRdb running MiXCR on the immunoSEQ multiplex PCR reads. The sample holds around 190,000 distinct CDR3 sequences; about 95% are singletons and the top ten take about 0.1%. Sequenced: CD4+ T cells from PBMCs. These TCRs come from a human donor in good health.

The chain joins TRBV4-2 to TRBJ1-4, with D unresolved. Germline CDR1 and CDR2: LGHNA and YNFKEQ. Trimming removed 5 bases at V and 3 bases at J, with 10 bases between. The CDR3 totals 14 residues. CDR3 amino acids: CASSSRRPNEKLFF. The DNA of the CDR3 is TGTGCCAGCAGCTCTCGACGGCCTAATGAAAAACTGTTTTTT.

The rearrangement links TRBV18 to TRBJ1-3, with TRBD1 identical over 7 bases. The V gene's germline CDR1 is KGHSH and CDR2 LQKENI. The J segment lost 2 bases and the V segment lost 5 bases, leaving 3 bases of the junction unmatched. The CDR3 sequence is 14 residues long. For the CDR3, the DNA is TGTGCCAGCTCAAAAGACAGGGCTGGAAACACCATATATTTT. It yields the protein CASSKDRAGNTIYF.

The rearrangement links TRBV19 to TRBJ1-2; D gene unclear. The CDR3 consists of 13 residues. V shed 3 bases and J shed 11 bases, with 16 bases lying between them. Germline CDR1 and CDR2: LNHDA and SQIVND (reference sequence). CDR3 in amino acids: CASSMEGAARYTF. DNA of the CDR3: TGTGCCAGTAGTATGGAGGGTGCTGCTCGGTACACCTTC. Using reference TRBV19 and TRBJ1-2 for the parts outside the CDR3, the full variable domain is DGGITQSPKYLFRKEGQNVTLSCEQNLNHDAMYWYRQDPGQGLRLIYYSQIVNDFQKGDIAEGYSVSREKKESFPLTVTSAQKNPTAFYLCASSMEGAARYTFGSGTRLTVV.

The chain recombines TRBV7-9 with TRBJ2-2; the D gene is possibly TRBD2 (5 bases). The CDR3 totals 14 residues. Per the germline V gene, CDR1 is SEHNR and CDR2 is FQNEAQ (reference sequence). The V and J ends lost 3 bases and 6 bases respectively, with 11 bases between them. The CDR3 is CASSFRVRAGELFF. CDR3 DNA: TGTGCCAGCAGCTTCCGGGTGCGGGCCGGGGAGCTGTTTTTT. The full variable domain, its missing parts supplied by reference TRBV7-9 and TRBJ2-2, is DTGVSQNPRHKITKRGQNVTFRCDPISEHNRLYWYRQTLGQGPEFLTYFQNEAQLEKSRLLSDRFSAERPKGSFSTLEIQRTEQGDSAMYLCASSFRVRAGELFFGEGSRLTVL.

The gene calls are TRBV15 and TRBJ2-7; D may be TRBD2 (7 bases). Per the germline V gene, CDR1 is LNHNV and CDR2 is YYDKDF (reference sequence). CDR3 size: 17 residues. V was cut by 0 bases and J by 4 bases, with 19 bases left in between. The CDR3 loop reads CATSRDHLGAAGYEQYF. In DNA form, the CDR3 reads TGTGCCACCAGCAGAGATCATCTGGGGGCAGCGGGGTACGAGCAGTACTTC.

V usage is TRBV2 and J usage is TRBJ1-2; 12 bases are a match to TRBD1. CDR1 and CDR2 (germline): SNHLY, FYNNEI. Unmatched junction bases numbered 6, after V lost 6 bases and J lost 4 bases. This CDR3 is built from 15 residues. This chain's CDR3 is CASSSGQGAIYGYTF. CDR3 nucleotides: TGTGCCAGCAGCTCGGGACAGGGGGCAATCTATGGCTACACCTTC.

The rearrangement links TRBV4-3 to TRBJ2-2; weak D call: TRBD2 (5 bases). The CDR3 is made up of 15 amino acids. The germline V gene encodes CDR1 LGHNA and CDR2 YSLEER. V was clipped by 0 bases and J by 7 bases, with 12 bases between them. CDR3 in amino acids: CASSQDRLTSGELFF. The CDR3 nucleotides read TGCGCCAGCAGCCAAGATAGACTAACGAGCGGGGAGCTGTTTTTT.

Here the CDR3 reads CASRNQGQGFEQYF. Here the CDR3 DNA reads TGTGCCAGCAGGAATCAGGGACAGGGTTTTGAGCAGTACTTC. This chain joins TRBV27 and TRBJ2-7; TRBD1 matches at 9 bases. The CDR3 runs to 14 residues. V was clipped by 6 bases and J by 7 bases; unmatched bases: 10. Germline V lookup: CDR1 MNHEY, CDR2 SMNVEV (reference sequence).

This clonotype appeared a single time. This rearrangement joins TRBV9 to TRBJ2-3; 8 bases line up with TRBD2. The length of the CDR3 is 16 residues. Germline lookup yields CDR1 SGDLS and CDR2 YYNGEE. V shed 4 bases and J 4 bases; nucleotides not matched to a gene: 11. DNA of the CDR3: TGTGCCAGCAGCCCCCGACTAGCGAGTTTATCAGATACGCAGTATTTT. Its translation is CASSPRLASLSDTQYF.

CDR3 sequence (DNA): TGTGCCAGCAGCGTAGATGTGGGAACTTGGGGCTACACCTTC. Amino acids: CASSVDVGTWGYTF. The V and J genes are TRBV9 and TRBJ1-2; no clear D gene. The CDR3 runs 14 residues. Germline loops: CDR1 SGDLS, CDR2 YYNGEE. Trimming cost V 0 bases and J 8 bases, with 14 bases left between them.

This clonotype has a single count. The gene calls are TRBV30 and TRBJ2-2; 8 bases are a match to TRBD2. This CDR3 is built from 12 residues. V dropped 8 bases and J dropped 7; count of bases not matched to a gene: 6. The V gene's germline CDR1 is GTSNPN and CDR2 SVGIG (reference sequence). CDR3 sequence reads: CAGTGGNGELFF. CDR3 in DNA: TGTGCCGGGACGGGAGGGAACGGGGAGCTGTTTTTT.